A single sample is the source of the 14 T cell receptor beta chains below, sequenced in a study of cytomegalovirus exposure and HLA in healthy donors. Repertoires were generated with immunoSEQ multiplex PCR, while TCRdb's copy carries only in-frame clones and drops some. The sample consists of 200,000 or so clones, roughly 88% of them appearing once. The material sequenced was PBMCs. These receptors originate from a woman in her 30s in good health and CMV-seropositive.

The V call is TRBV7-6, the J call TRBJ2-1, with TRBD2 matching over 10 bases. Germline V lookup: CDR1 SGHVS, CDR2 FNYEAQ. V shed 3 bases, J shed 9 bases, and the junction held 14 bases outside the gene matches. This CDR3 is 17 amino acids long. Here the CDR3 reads CASSFPPLSGRATEQFF. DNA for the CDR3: TGTGCCAGCAGCTTTCCCCCTTTGAGCGGGAGGGCGACTGAGCAGTTCTTC.

The CDR3 region has the DNA TGTGCCAGTAGGCTAGCTGCCGGGGAGCTGTTTTTT. Its translation: CASRLAAGELFF. V is TRBV19 and J is TRBJ2-2; TRBD2 is a possible D gene (5 bases). CDR3 length equals 12 residues. The germline CDR1 and CDR2 sequences are LNHDA and SQIVND (reference sequence). Trimming removed 6 bases at V and 6 bases at J, with 8 bases between.

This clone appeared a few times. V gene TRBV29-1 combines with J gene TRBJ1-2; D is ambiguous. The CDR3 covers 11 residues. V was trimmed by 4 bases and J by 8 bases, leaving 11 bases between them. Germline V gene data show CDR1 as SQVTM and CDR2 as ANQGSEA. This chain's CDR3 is CSVGQRGGYTF. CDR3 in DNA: TGCAGCGTTGGCCAGAGAGGGGGCTACACCTTC. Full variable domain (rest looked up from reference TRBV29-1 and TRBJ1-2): SAVISQKPSRDICQRGTSLTIQCQVDSQVTMMFWYRQQPGQSLTLIATANQGSEATYESGFVIDKFPISRPNLTFSTLTVSNMSPEDSSIYLCSVGQRGGYTFGSGTRLTVV.

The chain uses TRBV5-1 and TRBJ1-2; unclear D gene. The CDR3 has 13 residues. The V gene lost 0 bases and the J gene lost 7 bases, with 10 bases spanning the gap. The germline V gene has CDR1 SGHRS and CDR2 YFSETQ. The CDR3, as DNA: TGCGCCAGCAGCTTGGGGGCACGGCTTGGCTACACCTTC. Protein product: CASSLGARLGYTF. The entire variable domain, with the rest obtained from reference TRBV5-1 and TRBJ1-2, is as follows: KAGVTQTPRYLIKTRGQQVTLSCSPISGHRSVSWYQQTPGQGLQFLFEYFSETQRNKGNFPGRFSGRQFSNSRSEMNVSTLELGDSALYLCASSLGARLGYTFGSGTRLTVV.

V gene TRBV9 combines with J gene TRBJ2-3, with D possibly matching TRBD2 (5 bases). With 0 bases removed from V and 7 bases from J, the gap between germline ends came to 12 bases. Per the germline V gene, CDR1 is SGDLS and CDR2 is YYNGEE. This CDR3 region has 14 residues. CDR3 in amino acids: CASSVDQVGNTQYF. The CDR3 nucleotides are TGTGCCAGCAGCGTAGACCAGGTCGGGAATACGCAGTATTTT. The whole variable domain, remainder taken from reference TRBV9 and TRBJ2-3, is DSGVTQTPKHLITATGQRVTLRCSPRSGDLSVYWYQQSLDQGLQFLIQYYNGEERAKGNILERFSAQQFPDLHSELNLSSLELGDSALYFCASSVDQVGNTQYFGPGTRLTVL.

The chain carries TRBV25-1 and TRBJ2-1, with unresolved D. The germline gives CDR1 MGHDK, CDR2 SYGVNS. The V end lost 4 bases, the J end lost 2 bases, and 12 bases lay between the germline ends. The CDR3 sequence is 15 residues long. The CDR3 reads CASSATRLPYNEQFF. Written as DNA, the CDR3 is TGTGCCAGCAGTGCCACCCGGTTACCCTACAATGAGCAGTTCTTC.

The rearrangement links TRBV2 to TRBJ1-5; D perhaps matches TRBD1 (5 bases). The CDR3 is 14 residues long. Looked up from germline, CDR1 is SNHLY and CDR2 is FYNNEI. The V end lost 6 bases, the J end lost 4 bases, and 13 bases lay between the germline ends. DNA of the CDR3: TGTGCCAGCAGCCGAGGGACTGCAAATCAGCCCCAGCATTTT. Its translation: CASSRGTANQPQHF. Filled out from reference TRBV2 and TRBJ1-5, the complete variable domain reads EPEVTQTPSHQVTQMGQEVILRCVPISNHLYFYWYRQILGQKVEFLVSFYNNEISEKSEIFDDQFSVERPDGSNFTLKIRSTKLEDSAMYFCASSRGTANQPQHFGDGTRLSIL.

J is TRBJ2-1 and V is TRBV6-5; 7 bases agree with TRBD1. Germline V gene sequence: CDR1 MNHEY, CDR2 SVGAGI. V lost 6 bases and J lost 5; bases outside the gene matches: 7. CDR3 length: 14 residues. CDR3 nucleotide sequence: TGTGCCAGCAGACCCTTACAGGGGAACAATGAGCAGTTCTTC. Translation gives CASRPLQGNNEQFF.

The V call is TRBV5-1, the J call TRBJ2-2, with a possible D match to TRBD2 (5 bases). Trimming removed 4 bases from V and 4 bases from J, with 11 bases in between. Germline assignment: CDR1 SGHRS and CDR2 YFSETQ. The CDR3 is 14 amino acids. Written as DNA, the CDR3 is TGCGCCAGCAGCCCCCCGCGGGTCACCGGGGAGCTGTTTTTT. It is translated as CASSPPRVTGELFF.

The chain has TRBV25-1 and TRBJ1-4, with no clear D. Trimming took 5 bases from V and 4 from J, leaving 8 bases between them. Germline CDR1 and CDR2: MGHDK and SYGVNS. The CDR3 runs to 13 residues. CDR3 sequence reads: CASSPEYNEKLFF. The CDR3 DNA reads TGTGCCAGCAGTCCCGAGTATAATGAAAAACTGTTTTTT. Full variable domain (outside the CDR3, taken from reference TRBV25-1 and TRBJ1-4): EADIYQTPRYLVIGTGKKITLECSQTMGHDKMYWYQQDPGMELHLIHYSYGVNSTEKGDLSSESTVSRIRTEHFPLTLESARPSHTSQYLCASSPEYNEKLFFGSGTQLSVL.

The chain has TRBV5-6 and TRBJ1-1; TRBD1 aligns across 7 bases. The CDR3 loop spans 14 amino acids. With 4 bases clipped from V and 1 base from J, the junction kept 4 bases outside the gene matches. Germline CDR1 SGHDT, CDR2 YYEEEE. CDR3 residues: CASSLTGPNTEAFF. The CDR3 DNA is TGTGCCAGCAGCCTGACAGGGCCGAACACTGAAGCTTTCTTT.

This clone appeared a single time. CDR3 residues: CSVDRTVRNTEAFF. The CDR3 nucleotides are TGCAGCGTTGACCGGACAGTTCGGAACACTGAAGCTTTCTTT. The chain links TRBV29-1 to TRBJ1-1; maybe TRBD1 (6 bases). Trimming cost V 3 bases and J 1 base, with 12 bases left between them. The CDR3 loop spans 14 amino acids. Germline V lookup: CDR1 SQVTM, CDR2 ANQGSEA.

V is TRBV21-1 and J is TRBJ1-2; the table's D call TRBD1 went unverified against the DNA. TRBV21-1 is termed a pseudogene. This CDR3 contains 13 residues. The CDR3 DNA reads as TGTGCCAGCACCTACAGGGGATGGTATGGCTACACCTTC. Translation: CASTYRGWYGYTF.

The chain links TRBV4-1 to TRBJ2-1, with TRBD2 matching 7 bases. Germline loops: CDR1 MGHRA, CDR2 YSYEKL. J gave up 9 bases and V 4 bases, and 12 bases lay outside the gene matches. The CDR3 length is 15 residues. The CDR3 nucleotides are TGCGCCAGCAGCCCACTTAGGCTAGCGGATATTGAGCAGTTCTTC. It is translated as CASSPLRLADIEQFF.